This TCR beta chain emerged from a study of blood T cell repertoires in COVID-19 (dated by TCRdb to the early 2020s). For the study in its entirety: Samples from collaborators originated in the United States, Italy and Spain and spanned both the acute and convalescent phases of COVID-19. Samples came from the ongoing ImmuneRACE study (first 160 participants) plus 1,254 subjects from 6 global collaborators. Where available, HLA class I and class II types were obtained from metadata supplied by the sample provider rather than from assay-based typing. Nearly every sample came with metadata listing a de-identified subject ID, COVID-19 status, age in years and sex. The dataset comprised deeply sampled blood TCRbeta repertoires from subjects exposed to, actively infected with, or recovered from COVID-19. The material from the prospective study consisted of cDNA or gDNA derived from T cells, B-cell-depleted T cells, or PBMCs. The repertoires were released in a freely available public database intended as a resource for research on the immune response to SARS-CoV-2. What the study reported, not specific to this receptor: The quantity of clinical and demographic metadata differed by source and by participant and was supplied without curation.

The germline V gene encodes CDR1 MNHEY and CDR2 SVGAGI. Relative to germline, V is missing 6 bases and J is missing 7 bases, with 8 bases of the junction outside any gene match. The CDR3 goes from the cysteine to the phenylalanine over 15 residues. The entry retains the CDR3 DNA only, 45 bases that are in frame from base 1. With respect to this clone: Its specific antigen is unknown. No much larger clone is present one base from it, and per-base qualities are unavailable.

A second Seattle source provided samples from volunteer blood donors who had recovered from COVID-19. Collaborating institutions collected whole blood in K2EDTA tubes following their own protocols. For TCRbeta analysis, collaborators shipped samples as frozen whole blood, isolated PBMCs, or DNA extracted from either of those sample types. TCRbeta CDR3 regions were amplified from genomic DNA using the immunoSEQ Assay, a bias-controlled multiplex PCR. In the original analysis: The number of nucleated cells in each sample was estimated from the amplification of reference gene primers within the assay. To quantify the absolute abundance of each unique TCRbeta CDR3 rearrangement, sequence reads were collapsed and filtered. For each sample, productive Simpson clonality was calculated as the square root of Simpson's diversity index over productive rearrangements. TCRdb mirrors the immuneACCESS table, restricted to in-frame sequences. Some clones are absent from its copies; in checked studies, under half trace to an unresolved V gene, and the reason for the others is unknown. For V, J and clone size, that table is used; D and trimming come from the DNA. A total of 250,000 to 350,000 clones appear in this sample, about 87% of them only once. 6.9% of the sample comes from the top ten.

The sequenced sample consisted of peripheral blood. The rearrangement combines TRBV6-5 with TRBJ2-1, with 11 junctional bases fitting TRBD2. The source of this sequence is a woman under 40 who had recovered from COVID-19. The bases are TGTGCCAGCAGCACGGGACTAGCGGAGACTAATGAGCAGTTCTTC. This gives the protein CASSTGLAETNEQFF.